This record looks at one T cell receptor (beta chain) sequence and its context. Its specificity is not known. The source of the sample is a study of cytomegalovirus exposure and HLA in healthy donors. This table comes from immunoSEQ multiplex PCR, and its TCRdb copy is limited to in-frame clones, with some not included. The sample shows about 150,000 clones, 88% of them seen only once. The CDR3 has 13 residues. V was shortened by 1 base and J by 3 bases, with 4 bases between the two germline ends. Germline V gives CDR1 SGHRS, CDR2 YFSETQ. Study observations and caveats: Cytomegalovirus status was reportedly diagnosed by the classifier with high specificity and sensitivity.

Sequenced input: PBMCs. This receptor was obtained from a man between 18 and 35 years old in good health and CMV-seronegative. The genes are TRBV5-1 and TRBJ2-2; D ambiguous. The CDR3 loop reads CASSLSDTGELFF. The CDR3 region has the DNA TGCGCCAGCAGCTTGAGCGACACCGGGGAGCTGTTTTTT.